A selection of T cell receptor beta chains follows, all from one sample in a study of blood T cells in healthy people across ages. TCRdb used MiXCR to reprocess the 5' RACE reads, holding one entry per CDR3 protein. Of over 500,000 distinct CDR3 sequences detected, 25% to 35% appear once; the ten largest clones hold about 3.9%. A further study also used this sample, focusing on T cells of mothers and their children.

The source material was blood. Receptors were obtained from a boy aged 2 to 10 in good health. The CDR3 runs from the conserved cysteine through the conserved F or W. Fields, in order: clone size, D gene, J gene, V gene, CDR3 DNA, CDR3 protein. D genes are given only for firm matches. Size is omitted from some rows. Given values are once, few, many or a class for expanded clones.

>few|NA|TRBJ1-1|TRBV7-9
TGTGCCAGCGGGGGTAACACTGAAGCTTTCTTT
CASGGNTEAFF
>NA|NA|TRBJ1-1|TRBV25-1
TGTGCCAGCAGTGATCTCGAACCCCTCGTGGGCACTGAAGCTTTCTTT
CASSDLEPLVGTEAFF
>NA|TRBD2|TRBJ2-2|TRBV6-5
TGTGCCAGCAGTTATAGCGGGGGGGCCACCGGGGAGCTGTTTTTT
CASSYSGGATGELFF
>NA|NA|TRBJ2-5|TRBV4-3
NA
CASSQEVAGGIQETQNF
>many|NA|TRBJ1-1|TRBV12-3/TRBV12-4
TGTGCCAGCAGTCCGACAGAGAACACTGAAGCTTTCTTT
CASSPTENTEAFF
>few|TRBD1|TRBJ2-1|TRBV5-1
TGCGCCAGCAGCTTGGGGGGACAGGGTGAGGAGCAGTTCTTC
CASSLGGQGEEQFF
>few|NA|TRBJ1-2|TRBV7-2
TGTGCCAGCAGCTTAGGGGGACGGAGGCCCCCGGGCGGCTACACCTTC
CASSLGGRRPPGGYTF
>NA|TRBD2|TRBJ2-5|TRBV19
TGTGCCAGTTCTAGCGGTTCGTACCAAGAGACCCAGTACTTC
CASSSGSYQETQYF
>NA|NA|TRBJ1-6|TRBV6-2/TRBV6-3
TGTGCCAGCACTCCACAGGGAAATCTATCACCCCTCCACTTT
CASTPQGNLSPLHF
>few|NA|TRBJ1-2|TRBV29-1
TGCAGCGTTGCTAGTTGGGGCGGCGACTATGGCTACACCTTC
CSVASWGGDYGYTF
>NA|TRBD1|TRBJ2-4|TRBV7-9
TGTGCCAGCAGCTTTTACAGGGGAGCCAAAAACATTCAGTACTTC
CASSFYRGAKNIQYF
>NA|NA|TRBJ2-5|TRBV5-1
TGCGCCAGCAGCTTGGGTGCGGGGGCCCTCGATGAGACCCAGTACTTC
CASSLGAGALDETQYF
>NA|NA|TRBJ2-1|TRBV5-1
TGCGCCAGCAGCTTGATGGGGACGAGCTCCTACAATGAGCAGTTCTTC
CASSLMGTSSYNEQFF
>NA|NA|TRBJ2-1|TRBV24-1
TGTGCCACCAGTGATAGTGCGGTCTCCTACAATGAGCAGTTCTTC
CATSDSAVSYNEQFF
>few|TRBD1|TRBJ2-7|TRBV29-1
TGCAGCGTAGGCCGGGACAGGGGAAAGGACGAGCAGTACTTC
CSVGRDRGKDEQYF
>NA|NA|TRBJ2-5|TRBV12-3/TRBV12-4
TGTGCCAGCAGCCCCTTCAGGGGCCCTGGGGGCCAGTACTTC
CASSPFRGPGGQYF
>NA|NA|TRBJ2-7|TRBV7-9
TGTGCCAGCAGCTTAGCGCATGGCGGAAGCCCCGACGAGCAGTACTTC
CASSLAHGGSPDEQYF
>NA|NA|TRBJ1-2|TRBV7-9
TGTGCCAGCAGCTTAGCAGGCAGCGGCTATGGCTACACCTTC
CASSLAGSGYGYTF
>NA|NA|TRBJ1-3|TRBV20-1
TGCAGTGCTGGGTGGGGGGTTGGAAACACCATATATTTT
CSAGWGVGNTIYF
>few|TRBD1|TRBJ1-6|TRBV12-3/TRBV12-4
TGTGCCAGCAGATTAAGACAGGGAGCAGATTCACCCCTCCACTTT
CASRLRQGADSPLHF
>few|TRBD1|TRBJ2-1|TRBV20-1
TGCAGTGCTAGATCCGGGACAGGGTTCAATGAGCAGTTCTTC
CSARSGTGFNEQFF
>many|NA|TRBJ2-2|TRBV14
TGTGCCAGCAGCCTCGGCGGTGACACCGGGGAGCTGTTTTTT
CASSLGGDTGELFF
>NA|NA|TRBJ2-7|TRBV12-3/TRBV12-4
TGTGCCAGCAGTCTTCGAGGGTTTCGGTACGAGCAGTACTTC
CASSLRGFRYEQYF
>NA|TRBD2|TRBJ2-3|TRBV5-1
TGCGCCAGCAGCTGGAACCAGCGGGAAGATGCTAGCACAGATACGCAGTATTTT
CASSWNQREDASTDTQYF
>few|NA|TRBJ1-5|TRBV7-6
TGTGCCAGCAGCCCCTCGTTCGGCGAGCCCCAGCATTTT
CASSPSFGEPQHF
>few|NA|TRBJ1-4|TRBV6-5
TGTGCCAGCAGTTACTCGAGGCTCTTTGAAAAACTGTTTTTT
CASSYSRLFEKLFF
>once|TRBD2|TRBJ2-1|TRBV4-1
TGCGCCAGCAGCCAAGGGGCAGCGGGAGGTGAGCAGTTCTTC
CASSQGAAGGEQFF
>few|NA|TRBJ1-5|TRBV28
TGTGCCAGCAGCCTTTCCGGGGCTCAGCCCCAGCATTTT
CASSLSGAQPQHF
>few|NA|TRBJ2-7|TRBV6-1
TGTGCCAGCAGTAGGAGGGTACCGGGGTGGGGGAACGAGCAGTACTTC
CASSRRVPGWGNEQYF
>NA|NA|TRBJ1-4|TRBV2
TGTGTCACCGGCCCGGGGTACACTAATGAAAAACTGTTTTTT
CVTGPGYTNEKLFF
>NA|TRBD2|TRBJ2-5|TRBV11-2
TGTGCCAGCAGCAGCAGACTAGCGGGTACTCAAGAGACCCAGTACTTC
CASSSRLAGTQETQYF
>NA|TRBD1|TRBJ1-1|TRBV19
TGTGCCAGTAGAGTACAGGGGGCCAGCACTGAAGCTTTCTTT
CASRVQGASTEAFF
>NA|TRBD2|TRBJ2-5|TRBV20-1
TGCAGTGCTGAATTGGGGGGCGGGAGGGAGACCCAGTACTTC
CSAELGGGRETQYF